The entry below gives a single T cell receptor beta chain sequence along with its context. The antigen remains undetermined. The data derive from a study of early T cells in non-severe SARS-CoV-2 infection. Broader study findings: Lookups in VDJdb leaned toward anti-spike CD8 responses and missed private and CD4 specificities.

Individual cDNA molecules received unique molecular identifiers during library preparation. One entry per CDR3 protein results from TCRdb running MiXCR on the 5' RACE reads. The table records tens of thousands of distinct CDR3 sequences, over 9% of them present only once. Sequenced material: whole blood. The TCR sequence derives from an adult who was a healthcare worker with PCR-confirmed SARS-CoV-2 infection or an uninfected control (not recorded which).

The CDR3 is CAWSVRLHEAFF. The CDR3 region has the DNA TGTGCCTGGAGTGTACGTCTCCATGAAGCTTTCTTT. The J gene is TRBJ1-1, the V gene TRBV30; D remains unclear. V gave up 0 bases and J gave up 7 bases, with 9 bases separating them. Germline V gene data show CDR1 as GTSNPN and CDR2 as SVGIG (reference sequence). The CDR3 has 12 residues.